This T cell receptor (beta chain) emerged from a study of T cells in Graves' hyperthyroidism and ophthalmopathy (dated by TCRdb to between 2019 and 2020). Some background on the complete study: Peripheral blood samples were taken at the time of initial diagnosis, prior to any treatment. To identify TCR V-J signatures that set the groups apart, the researchers used a discovery cohort of more than 95 patients, made up of under 45 with Graves' ophthalmopathy and 55 to 65 with stable Graves' hyperthyroidism. Whether ophthalmopathy could be predicted prospectively was tested in an independent validation cohort made up of about 18 hyperthyroidism patients plus 17 patients who later progressed to ophthalmopathy. The 100 or so discovery patients were randomly split 7:3 into training and test sets. In several Graves' hyperthyroidism patients, the study also compared T-cell repertoires from thyroid tissue with T-cell repertoires from blood. Following sampling, methimazole starting at 30 mg daily was given to hyperthyroidism patients, and high-dose intravenous methylprednisolone was given to ophthalmopathy patients. The paper describes TCR Vbeta CDR3 sequencing of more than 120 peripheral blood samples, made up of some 40 ophthalmopathy patients, roughly 72 hyperthyroidism patients and about 17 progressor patients.

CDR1 is given as SNHLY and CDR2 as FYNNEI, both from the germline V gene. V is pared back by 5 bases and J by 4 bases, with 12 bases lying between the germline termini. The CDR3, cysteine through phenylalanine, is 13 amino acids long. Of all the DNA, just the CDR3 is kept, 39 bases in frame from base 1. Hyperthyroidism patients were aged 18 to 65 years and newly diagnosed, with disease duration of less than 2 months. The study excluded patients with uncontrolled infections, other autoimmune diseases, pregnancy or lactation. Clinical symptoms, serum thyroxine and TRAb, thyroid ultrasound, and orbital computed tomography formed the basis for the diagnoses. Blood from progressor patients was collected at the time of first diagnosis with hyperthyroidism, before any ophthalmopathy symptoms had appeared. Ficoll-Paque density gradient centrifugation was used to isolate PBMCs from approximately 10 ml of fresh peripheral blood. Progressor patients were defined as those initially diagnosed with Graves' hyperthyroidism in whom ophthalmopathy developed during follow-up. Total RNA was extracted with Trizol reagent, and quality was checked on an Agilent 2100 Bioanalyzer.

What the authors observed across the whole study: In cross-validation, a model built on a 13 V-J signature told ophthalmopathy apart from stable hyperthyroidism with approximately 90% sensitivity and roughly 83% specificity, and in testing the same model reached 80%/75%. Sample size was not statistically predetermined, and blinding of investigators to group allocation was not performed. Blood samples also contained most of the expanded thyroid clonotypes (frequency above 0.001), which suggests that blood repertoires may reflect thyroid immune responses. In validation, the model predicted progression to ophthalmopathy with 65% to 71% sensitivity and 72% to 85% specificity, a median of around six months before onset.

The TCR beta CDR3 regions were amplified from RNA transcripts. The TCR CDR3 was subjected to a first round of RT-PCR using the HTBI primer set and the Qiagen OneStep RT-PCR kit. Libraries were constructed in a second round of multiplex PCR, after which size selection and purification were performed. The libraries were sequenced on an Illumina HiSeq2000 using paired-end 100 bp reads. The paper's data handling went like this. SOAPnuke was used to process the raw data, removing reads that contained adapters or uncalled bases, had a mean Phred below 15, or lacked an exact match to the constant primer or identifier. High-quality paired reads were merged using COPE v1.2.5, and each unique nucleotide sequence was defined as a clonotype. MiTCR v1.1 was used to align clonotypes to the IMGT TRBV, TRBD and TRBJ reference segments. Analysis was restricted to V-J combinations with a frequency above 0.0001, which covered 99.2% of repertoires. A TCS score was defined as the ratio of F50 (clonal expansion) to E x V (chaos), with BLOSUM62-based TCRdist applied between CDR3 peptides within each V-J. Welch's t-statistics and random forest reduced fewer than 550 V-J features to under 15, which were used in a naive Bayes classifier (R e1071). The public reads were reanalyzed by TCRdb: fastp trimming at Q25, MiXCR alignment, in-frame beta chains only. CDR3 protein sequences are deduplicated, and each keeps its most common genes and DNA. These V and J calls originate from TCRdb's pipeline instead of the authors' own analysis. The sample has fewer than 650,000 distinct CDR3 sequences on record, approximately 15% of them singletons. Of the sample, less than 6% is held by the ten largest clones.

For this clonotype: What antigen it recognizes has not been identified. Base quality data are lacking; no much larger clone is found one base away.

The V gene is TRBV2 and the J gene is TRBJ2-7; the D element might be TRBD1 or TRBD2, as each aligns at 6 bases. Sequenced material: blood. This receptor was obtained from a woman aged 25 to 39 with Graves' hyperthyroidism that later progressed to Graves' ophthalmopathy. The CDR3 reads as follows: CASSNWRGYEQYF. The nucleotide sequence is given as TGTGCCAGCAGTAACTGGAGGGGGTACGAGCAGTACTTC.